One and the same sample provided the 32 T cell receptor beta chains below, sequenced in a study of T-cell memory formation after mild COVID-19 (dated by TCRdb to about 2021). The library was built by means of 5' RACE. TCRdb records Illumina NovaSeq 6000 as the sequencer. The public reads were reprocessed in TCRdb via fastp at Q25 and MiXCR, keeping in-frame beta chains. Under each unique CDR3 protein, matching rows form one entry showing the most common genes and DNA. The sample table holds approximately 580,000 distinct CDR3 sequences, of which roughly 21% were seen once. Together, the top ten hold around 12% of the sample. The sample comprised PBMCs or a T cell subset sorted from them (not recorded which). The origin of the receptors is an adult woman who had mild COVID-19 (a few samples of this study predate the infection). The sample titles of this study are shuffled in the database, so cell type and time point are left out; the donor was told from shared clones.

This clonotype was found a few times. The rearrangement links TRBV29-1 to TRBJ1-1; 8 positions match TRBD1. CDR1 SQVTM and CDR2 ANQGSEA come from the germline V gene. The length of the CDR3 is 12 residues. V was pared by 7 bases and J by 5 bases, with 6 bases of the junction left unmatched. The CDR3 loop is CSAKTGVTEAFF. In DNA form, the CDR3 reads TGCAGCGCAAAGACAGGGGTGACTGAAGCTTTCTTT.

The rearrangement joins TRBV29-1 to TRBJ2-7, with 9 positions matching TRBD1. Germline V gene sequence: CDR1 SQVTM, CDR2 ANQGSEA. The V segment lost 7 bases and the J segment 6 bases; nucleotides outside the gene matches: 7. The CDR3 runs to 12 residues. DNA for the CDR3: TGCAGCGCCAGACAGGGGGAAGGCGAGCAGTACTTC. Protein: CSARQGEGEQYF.

This clonotype was recorded a few times. This chain's CDR3 is CASSSKLAGAGEQYF. The CDR3 DNA reads as TGTGCCAGCAGTTCCAAACTAGCGGGAGCAGGTGAGCAGTACTTC. This rearrangement joins TRBV6-5 to TRBJ2-7; 11 bases line up with TRBD2. The V segment lost 4 bases and the J segment 7 bases; nucleotides outside the gene matches: 9. The V gene's germline CDR1 is MNHEY and CDR2 SVGAGI. CDR3 size: 15 residues.

This chain links TRBV15 with TRBJ2-1; 9 nucleotides agree with TRBD1. V shed 4 bases, J shed 1 base, and the junction held 5 bases outside the gene matches. Germline-derived CDR1 and CDR2 are LNHNV and YYDKDF (reference sequence). This CDR3 spans 16 amino acids. The DNA of the CDR3 is TGTGCCACCAGCAAGAGGGGACAGGGATCCTACAATGAGCAGTTCTTC. This translates into CATSKRGQGSYNEQFF. The whole variable domain, filled in from reference TRBV15 and TRBJ2-1, reads DAMVIQNPRYQVTQFGKPVTLSCSQTLNHNVMYWYQQKSSQAPKLLFHYYDKDFNNEADTPDNFQSRRPNTSFCFLDIRSPGLGDTAMYLCATSKRGQGSYNEQFFGPGTRLTVL.

The chain uses TRBV11-2 and TRBJ1-6; TRBD1 aligns across 9 bases. V was clipped by 5 bases and J by 9 bases; unmatched bases: 5. CDR1 is SGHAT, CDR2 FQNNGV, per germline. The CDR3 is 14 residues long. CDR3 loop: CASSLGQGSSPLHF. The CDR3 region has the DNA TGTGCCAGCAGCCTCGGACAGGGGAGTTCACCCCTCCACTTT.

The chain recombines TRBV6-1 with TRBJ2-5; 10 bases are a match to TRBD2. V dropped 7 bases and J dropped 2; count of bases not matched to a gene: 7. The CDR3 is made up of 15 amino acids. Per germline, CDR1 MNHNS and CDR2 SASEGT. The CDR3 spells CASTRGSGGQETQYF. In DNA, the CDR3 is TGTGCCAGCACGCGGGGTAGCGGGGGGCAAGAGACCCAGTACTTC.

This clonotype has just a few counts. The chain has TRBV5-1 and TRBJ1-1; D is undetermined. The germline V gene encodes CDR1 SGHRS and CDR2 YFSETQ. The CDR3 consists of 14 residues. Deletions cut 3 bases from V and 4 bases from J, with 13 bases between. CDR3 sequence: CASSSQLEGTEAFF. The CDR3 DNA sequence: TGCGCCAGCAGCTCTCAGCTGGAGGGCACTGAAGCTTTCTTT.

This clonotype was seen more than once but under ten times. This chain links TRBV7-9 with TRBJ2-2; maybe TRBD1 (6 bases). Trimming took 1 base from V and 4 from J, leaving 16 bases between them. CDR1 and CDR2 (germline): SEHNR, FQNEAQ (reference sequence). The CDR3 totals 17 residues. CDR3 loop: CASSLGRWDKITGELFF. CDR3 DNA sequence: TGTGCCAGCAGCTTAGGGCGGTGGGACAAAATCACCGGGGAGCTGTTTTTT. The full variable domain, rest sourced from reference TRBV7-9 and TRBJ2-2, is DTGVSQNPRHKITKRGQNVTFRCDPISEHNRLYWYRQTLGQGPEFLTYFQNEAQLEKSRLLSDRFSAERPKGSFSTLEIQRTEQGDSAMYLCASSLGRWDKITGELFFGEGSRLTVL.

This clonotype was seen a handful of times. The chain links TRBV29-1 to TRBJ2-1; D gene uncertain. Deletions cut 7 bases from V and 8 bases from J, with 15 bases between. The CDR3 covers 12 residues. Germline V CDR1 and CDR2: SQVTM, ANQGSEA. The CDR3 spells CSASVLTDEQFF. In DNA, the CDR3 is TGCAGCGCCTCGGTACTAACGGATGAGCAGTTCTTC.

The CDR3 is CASTWNGELFF. The DNA of the CDR3 is TGTGCCAGCACCTGGAACGGGGAGCTGTTTTTT. The chain has TRBV12-3 or TRBV12-4 and TRBJ2-2; D unresolved. The CDR3 spans 11 residues. With 7 bases removed from V and 7 bases from J, the gap between germline ends came to 7 bases.

This clonotype came up a few times. The rearrangement links TRBV20-1 to TRBJ2-5, with TRBD2 identical over 14 bases. The CDR3 is 18 amino acids. CDR1 and CDR2 (germline): DFQATT, SNEGSKA (reference sequence). V lost 0 bases and J lost 6; bases outside the gene matches: 12. The DNA of the CDR3 is TGCAGTGCTAGAGATGAGGGACTAGCGGGGGTTACCGGGAAGACCCAGTACTTC. This sequence encodes CSARDEGLAGVTGKTQYF.

This chain connects TRBV4-1 to TRBJ1-1; D not resolved. The V gene lost 4 bases and the J gene lost 0 bases, with 9 bases spanning the gap. The CDR3 runs to 14 residues. CDR1 MGHRA and CDR2 YSYEKL come from the germline V gene. CDR3 nucleotide sequence: TGCGCCAGCAGCCCCGGAGTCATGAACACTGAAGCTTTCTTT. Residues: CASSPGVMNTEAFF.

Many counts were recorded for this clonotype. J is TRBJ2-5 and V is TRBV4-2; no reliable D call. Per the germline V gene, CDR1 is LGHNA and CDR2 is YNFKEQ. The V and J ends lost 6 bases and 3 bases respectively, with 5 bases between them. This CDR3 spans 11 amino acids. CDR3: CASRTEETQYF. The CDR3 region has the DNA TGTGCCAGCAGAACCGAAGAGACCCAGTACTTC.

The sample holds a few counts of this clonotype. This chain links TRBV20-1 with TRBJ2-7; 10 nucleotides agree with TRBD2. The V segment lost 4 bases and the J segment 2 bases; nucleotides outside the gene matches: 2. Looked up from germline, CDR1 is DFQATT and CDR2 is SNEGSKA (reference sequence). The CDR3 totals 13 residues. The CDR3 coding sequence is TGCAGTGCTACTAGCGGGGGTACCTACGAGCAGTACTTC. It translates to CSATSGGTYEQYF.

There are a few counts of this clonotype. The chain employs TRBV7-9 and TRBJ2-2; 8 nucleotides line up with TRBD2. J lost 2 bases, V lost 5 bases, and 7 bases had no gene match. The CDR3 runs to 16 residues. CDR1 and CDR2 (germline): SEHNR, FQNEAQ (reference sequence). The DNA of the CDR3 is TGTGCCAGCAGCGTGCCTAGCGGGCAAAACACCGGGGAGCTGTTTTTT. It encodes CASSVPSGQNTGELFF.

This clonotype was detected only a few times. This chain links TRBV6-5 with TRBJ1-1, with D possibly being TRBD1 (5 bases). The CDR3 has 17 amino acids. V was trimmed by 6 bases and J by 10 bases, leaving 30 bases between them. Germline V gene data show CDR1 as MNHEY and CDR2 as SVGAGI. The CDR3: CASRSLGAGSHRAGAFF. CDR3 sequence (DNA): TGTGCCAGCAGGTCCCTCGGGGCAGGTTCCCACCGAGCGGGAGCTTTCTTT.

The chain employs TRBV5-1 and TRBJ2-3; no firm D call. Per germline, CDR1 SGHRS and CDR2 YFSETQ. The CDR3 is made up of 14 amino acids. With 4 bases removed from V and 4 bases from J, the gap between germline ends came to 13 bases. The CDR3 region is CASSPGLSSDTQYF. CDR3 in DNA: TGCGCCAGCAGCCCCGGGCTCAGTTCAGATACGCAGTATTTT.

The rearrangement links TRBV12-3 or TRBV12-4 to TRBJ2-5; maybe TRBD2 (6 bases). Trimming took off 2 bases at V and 5 bases at J, with 12 bases between the two ends. CDR3 length: 14 residues. The CDR3 region has the DNA TGTGCCAGCAGTTTAATTGGTCTAGCGGAGACCCAGTACTTC. Translating gives CASSLIGLAETQYF.

J is TRBJ2-2 and V is TRBV18; D is undetermined. This CDR3 comprises 15 residues. The V end lost 0 bases, the J end lost 6 bases, and 11 bases lay between the germline ends. CDR1 is KGHSH, CDR2 LQKENI, per germline. The CDR3, as DNA: TGTGCCAGCTCACCACCTCCGCCTAGAGCCGGGGAGCTGTTTTTT. Translation: CASSPPPPRAGELFF.

The chain recombines TRBV12-3 or TRBV12-4 with TRBJ1-5; D is perhaps TRBD1 (5 bases). Trimming stripped 4 bases from V and 7 bases from J, with 14 bases between. The CDR3 consists of 14 residues. Here the CDR3 reads CASSSGTQGQPQHF. The CDR3 region has the DNA TGTGCCAGCAGTTCCGGGACCCAGGGCCAGCCCCAGCATTTT.

The genes are TRBV7-2 and TRBJ2-1; 12 bases are a match to TRBD2. V gave up 2 bases and J gave up 7 bases; unmatched junction bases: 3. Per the germline V gene, CDR1 is SGHTA and CDR2 is FQGNSA. CDR3 length: 15 amino acids. In nucleotides, the CDR3 is TGTGCCAGCAGCTTACTAGCGGGAGGGTTTAATGAGCAGTTCTTC. This translates into CASSLLAGGFNEQFF.

This clonotype was detected a few times. This rearrangement joins TRBV9 to TRBJ2-1; 10 positions agree with TRBD2. Trimming cost V 3 bases and J 15 bases; bases outside gene matches: 6. Germline lookup yields CDR1 SGDLS and CDR2 YYNGEE. The CDR3 sequence is 12 residues long. This CDR3 reads CASSGSGGLMFF. DNA of the CDR3: TGTGCCAGCAGCGGTAGCGGGGGGCTAATGTTCTTC.

This chain links TRBV7-2 with TRBJ2-5; tentative D call: TRBD2 (5 bases). V was pared by 1 base and J by 7 bases, with 19 bases between. The CDR3 is 16 residues long. Germline V gives CDR1 SGHTA, CDR2 FQGNSA. The CDR3 sequence: CASSLVVASRLGTQYF. In DNA form, the CDR3 reads TGTGCCAGCAGCTTAGTAGTTGCTAGCCGGCTCGGGACCCAGTACTTC.

This clonotype was detected only a few times. The chain carries TRBV7-2 and TRBJ2-1, with D possibly matching TRBD2 (6 bases). Deletions cut 1 base from V and 8 bases from J, with 12 bases between. The CDR3 consists of 14 residues. Germline CDR1 is SGHTA and CDR2 is FQGNSA. The CDR3 nucleotides read TGTGCCAGCAGCTTAGGGGACTTTCAGGATGAGCAGTTCTTC. Protein product: CASSLGDFQDEQFF.

The chain recombines TRBV5-6 with TRBJ2-5, with 9 bases that match TRBD1. CDR3 length: 16 amino acids. The germline V gene has CDR1 SGHDT and CDR2 YYEEEE. V shed 0 bases, J shed 3 bases, and the junction held 6 bases outside the gene matches. CDR3 nucleotides: TGTGCCAGCAGCTTGGCCCACGGGACAGGGAAAGAGACCCAGTACTTC. This sequence encodes CASSLAHGTGKETQYF.

The chain joins TRBV4-3 to TRBJ1-2; 10 bases fit TRBD1. The CDR3 spans 16 residues. The ends lost 0 bases at V and 2 bases at J; junction bases unmatched: 3. Germline V lookup: CDR1 LGHNA, CDR2 YSLEER. The CDR3 region is CASSQETGQGNYGYTF. CDR3 nucleotides: TGCGCCAGCAGCCAAGAGACGGGACAGGGGAACTATGGCTACACCTTC.

This chain connects TRBV9 to TRBJ2-2; unclear D gene. Germline assignment: CDR1 SGDLS and CDR2 YYNGEE. The V end lost 4 bases, the J end lost 1 base, and 14 bases lay between the germline ends. This CDR3 spans 16 amino acids. Here the CDR3 DNA reads TGTGCCAGCAGCACATCCCGGTGGGGGAACACCGGGGAGCTGTTTTTT. The encoded protein is CASSTSRWGNTGELFF.

This clonotype was detected a few times. J is TRBJ2-1 and V is TRBV6-2 or TRBV6-3, with D uncertain. V shed 5 bases and J shed 6 bases, with 14 bases lying between them. This CDR3 comprises 14 residues. Germline assignment: CDR1 MNHEY and CDR2 SVGEGT. The CDR3 is CASSPDAAPNEQFF. The CDR3 coding sequence is TGTGCCAGCAGTCCTGACGCCGCCCCCAATGAGCAGTTCTTC.

The chain couples TRBV4-2 to TRBJ2-6; 7 bases match TRBD2. From germline, CDR1 is LGHNA and CDR2 YNFKEQ. With V trimmed by 1 base and J by 0 bases, 3 bases remained unmatched. CDR3 size: 17 residues. The CDR3 loop is CASSQAGGSSGANVLTF. The CDR3 nucleotides are TGTGCCAGCAGCCAAGCGGGAGGAAGCTCTGGGGCCAACGTCCTGACTTTC.

This chain joins TRBV6-6 and TRBJ2-5; 9 nucleotides align to TRBD2. The CDR3 loop spans 15 amino acids. In germline, CDR1 is MNHNY, CDR2 SVGAGI (reference sequence). The trim removed 4 bases at V and 1 base at J, leaving 4 bases unmatched. The CDR3 sequence: CASSSTSGRQETQYF. CDR3 coding DNA: TGTGCCAGCAGTTCGACTAGCGGACGCCAAGAGACCCAGTACTTC.

Note on this clonotype: Sequence at one end of the junction differs from germline and may be a read error. The chain is built from TRBV7-2 and TRBJ2-7; TRBD1 matches at 7 bases. The CDR3 is 13 residues long. CDR1 and CDR2 from the germline V gene are SGHTA and FQGNSA. The CDR3, as DNA: TGTTCCAGCAGCCAGACAGGGTCCTACGAGCAGTACTTC. It is translated as CSSSQTGSYEQYF.

The genes are TRBV7-2 and TRBJ2-5; D gene ambiguous. There are 14 residues in the CDR3. Looked up from germline, CDR1 is SGHTA and CDR2 is FQGNSA. Trimming stripped 1 base from V and 2 bases from J, with 8 bases between. The CDR3 reads CASSLGGWQETQYF. The CDR3 DNA sequence: TGTGCCAGCAGCTTAGGGGGATGGCAAGAGACCCAGTACTTC.